This T cell receptor (beta chain) emerged from a study of T cells in Graves' hyperthyroidism and ophthalmopathy. RNA transcripts were the template for amplifying TCR beta CDR3 regions. First-round RT-PCR targeting the TCR CDR3 was performed with the HTBI primer set. TCRdb re-called the multiplex PCR reads through MiXCR, storing one row per CDR3 protein. Of hundreds of thousands of distinct CDR3 sequences in the sample, roughly 15% are singletons; the top ten hold around 26%. CDR3 length equals 13 residues. V lost 6 bases to trimming and J lost 4 bases; unmatched junction nucleotides: 6. Germline V gene data show CDR1 as MNHEY and CDR2 as SMNVEV (reference sequence). At least ten counts were recorded for this clonotype.

The sequenced material came from blood. This chain joins TRBV27 and TRBJ2-7; 7 nucleotides align to TRBD1. This clonotype originated in a woman younger than 30 with Graves' ophthalmopathy. The CDR3 loop is CASRPGQRYEQYF. In DNA, the CDR3 is TGTGCCAGCAGGCCGGGACAGAGATACGAGCAGTACTTC.